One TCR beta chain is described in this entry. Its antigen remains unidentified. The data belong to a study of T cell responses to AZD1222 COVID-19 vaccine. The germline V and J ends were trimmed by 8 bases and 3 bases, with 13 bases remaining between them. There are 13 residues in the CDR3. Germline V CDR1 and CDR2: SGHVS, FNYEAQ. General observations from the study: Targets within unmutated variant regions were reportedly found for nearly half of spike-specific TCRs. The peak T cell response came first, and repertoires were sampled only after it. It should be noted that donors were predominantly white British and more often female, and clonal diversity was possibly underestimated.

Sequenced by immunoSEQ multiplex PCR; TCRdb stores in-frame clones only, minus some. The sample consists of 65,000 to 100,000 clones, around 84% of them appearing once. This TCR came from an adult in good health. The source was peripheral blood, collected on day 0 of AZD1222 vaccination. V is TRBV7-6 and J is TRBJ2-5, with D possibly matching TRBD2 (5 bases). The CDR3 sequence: CASRAEEEETQYF. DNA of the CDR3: TGTGCCAGCCGGGCGGAGGAAGAAGAGACCCAGTACTTC.